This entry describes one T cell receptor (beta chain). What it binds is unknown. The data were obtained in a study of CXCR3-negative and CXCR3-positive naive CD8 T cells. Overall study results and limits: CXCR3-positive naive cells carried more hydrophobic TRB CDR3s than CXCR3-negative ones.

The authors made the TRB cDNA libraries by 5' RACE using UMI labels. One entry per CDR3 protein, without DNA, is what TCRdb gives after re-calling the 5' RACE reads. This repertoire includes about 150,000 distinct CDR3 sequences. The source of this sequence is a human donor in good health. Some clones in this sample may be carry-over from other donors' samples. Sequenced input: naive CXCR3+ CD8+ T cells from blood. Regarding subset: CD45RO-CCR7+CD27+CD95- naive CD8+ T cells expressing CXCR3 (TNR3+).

The CDR3 sequence is CASSQDVRGLNTEAFF. V is TRBV4-3 and J is TRBJ1-1; with no DNA, the TCRdb D assignment of TRBD1 cannot be verified. This CDR3 is built from 16 residues. Germline values: CDR1 LGHNA, CDR2 YSLEER.